This T cell receptor (beta chain) was sequenced during a study of neurological immune-mediated disorders. Germline CDR1 reads SGHNT; CDR2 reads YENEEA. Trimming pared 1 base from V and 5 bases from J, leaving 11 bases between. The CDR3 is made up of 14 amino acids. This clonotype was seen repeatedly, ten times or more. TCRdb re-derived calls from the 5' RACE reads in MiXCR, one entry per CDR3 protein. The sample shows about 48,000 distinct CDR3 sequences, about 25% of them seen only once. V is TRBV11-3 and J is TRBJ2-5; D not resolved. This receptor was identified in a woman in her 70s in good health. The sequenced sample consisted of PBMCs. Here the CDR3 reads CASSLGTVPETQYF. The DNA of the CDR3 is TGTGCCAGCAGCTTAGGAACGGTCCCGGAGACCCAGTACTTC.